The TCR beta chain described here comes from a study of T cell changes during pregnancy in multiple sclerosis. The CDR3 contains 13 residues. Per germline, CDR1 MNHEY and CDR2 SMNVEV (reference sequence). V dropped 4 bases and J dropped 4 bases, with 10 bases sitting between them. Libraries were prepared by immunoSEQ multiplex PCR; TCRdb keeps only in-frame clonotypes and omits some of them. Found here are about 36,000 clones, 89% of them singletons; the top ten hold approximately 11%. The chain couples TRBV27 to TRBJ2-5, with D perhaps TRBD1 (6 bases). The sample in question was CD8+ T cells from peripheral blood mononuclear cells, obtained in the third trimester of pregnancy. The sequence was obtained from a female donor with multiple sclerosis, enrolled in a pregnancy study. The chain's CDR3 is CASSYLGGETQYF. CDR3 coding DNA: TGTGCCAGCAGTTACCTAGGGGGAGAGACCCAGTACTTC.